Listed below are T cell receptor beta chains from one sample, sequenced in a study of response to subunit inactivated influenza vaccine. TCRdb independently ran MiXCR on the RT-PCR reads; one entry per CDR3 protein. This sample has around 520,000 distinct CDR3 sequences; over 9.5% occur once, and the top ten carry 9.5% to 13%. The sequencing here drew on PBMCs from blood, taken on the day of vaccination. The receptors shown here come from a man aged 50-60 years who received an inactivated influenza vaccine. Each CDR3 is given with its conserved first and last residue. The D gene is left open where the match is weak. Size is stated for part of the rows, as once, few or many counts, or as a class when the clone is expanded.

TRBJ1-2	TRBD1	TRBV18	NA	CASSPTGTGPYGYTF	TGTGCCAGCTCACCTACCGGGACAGGGCCCTATGGCTACACCTTC
TRBJ1-2	NA	TRBV4-1	NA	CASSQSLAIRDGYTF	TGCGCCAGCAGCCAATCCTTGGCCATACGGGATGGCTACACCTTC
TRBJ2-5	NA	TRBV5-6	NA	CASSVGTESYQTQYF	TGTGCCAGCAGCGTTGGGACCGAGAGTTACCAGACCCAGTACTTC
TRBJ2-2	TRBD2	TRBV7-2	many	CASRRTSGSLGELFF	TGTGCCAGCAGACGGACTAGCGGGAGTTTAGGGGAGCTGTTTTTT
TRBJ2-2	TRBD2	TRBV27	NA	CASSLGLAGEVRTGELFF	TGTGCCAGCAGTTTGGGACTAGCGGGAGAGGTTAGAACCGGGGAGCTGTTTTTT
TRBJ2-1	NA	TRBV9	NA	CASSEQGESSYNEQFF	TGTGCCAGCAGCGAACAGGGTGAGAGCTCCTACAATGAGCAGTTCTTC
TRBJ2-1	NA	TRBV29-1	NA	CSVTIVGVGNEQFF	TGCAGCGTTACGATTGTAGGAGTAGGGAATGAGCAGTTCTTC
TRBJ2-2	TRBD2	TRBV24-1	many	CATSERDGRTGELFF	TGTGCCACGTCGGAGCGGGACGGACGAACCGGGGAGCTGTTTTTT
TRBJ2-5	NA	TRBV7-9	many	CASSLDHIRVQETQYF	TGTGCCAGCAGCTTAGACCATATCAGGGTACAAGAGACCCAGTACTTC
TRBJ2-3	NA	TRBV7-2	NA	CASSLTSSTDTQYF	TGTGCCAGCAGCTTAACCTCCAGCACAGATACGCAGTATTTT
TRBJ2-5	NA	TRBV29-1	many	CSVEAGGRTQETQYF	TGCAGCGTTGAAGCAGGTGGTAGGACACAAGAGACCCAGTACTTC
TRBJ2-7	NA	TRBV11-2	NA	CASIRTPGAYEQYF	TGTGCCAGCATCCGAACCCCAGGGGCTTACGAGCAGTACTTC
TRBJ2-5	NA	TRBV5-1	many	CASSGRTEETQYF	TGCGCCAGCAGCGGAAGGACAGAAGAGACCCAGTACTTC
TRBJ1-5	NA	TRBV24-1	few	CATSDRSRDTQPQHF	TGTGCCACCAGTGACCGGTCCCGGGACACTCAGCCCCAGCATTTT
TRBJ2-1	NA	TRBV27	NA	CASGRSGFPEQFF	TGTGCCAGCGGCCGTTCAGGGTTCCCTGAGCAGTTCTTC
TRBJ2-5	TRBD1	TRBV5-1	few	CASRPGTGTETQYF	TGCGCCAGCAGACCCGGGACAGGGACGGAGACCCAGTACTTC
TRBJ1-1	NA	TRBV29-1	NA	CSVLGHLNTEAFF	TGCAGCGTTCTGGGACATTTGAACACTGAAGCTTTCTTT
TRBJ2-7	TRBD1	TRBV28	few	CASRTGTGVPYEQYF	TGTGCCAGCAGAACCGGGACAGGGGTTCCCTACGAGCAGTACTTC
TRBJ2-3	TRBD2	TRBV6-1	NA	CASRGAGGNTDTQYF	TGTGCCAGCAGAGGAGCGGGGGGAAACACAGATACGCAGTATTTT
TRBJ2-2	NA	TRBV4-3	NA	CASSDAGAPGELFF	TGCGCCAGCAGCGATGCCGGAGCGCCCGGGGAGCTGTTTTTT
TRBJ2-3	TRBD2	TRBV29-1	few	CSVEGLAGGTDTQYF	TGCAGCGTTGAAGGGTTAGCGGGGGGCACAGATACGCAGTATTTT
TRBJ2-7	NA	TRBV9	few	CASSGGSNSYEQYF	TGTGCCAGCAGCGGGGGTTCCAACTCCTACGAGCAGTACTTC
TRBJ1-3	TRBD1	TRBV5-1	few	CASSPDRGPPSSGNTIYF	TGCGCCAGCAGCCCGGACAGGGGTCCACCCAGCTCTGGAAACACCATATATTTT
TRBJ1-2	NA	TRBV28	many	CASTGRGHSNYGYTF	TGTGCCAGCACAGGCAGGGGACATTCTAACTATGGCTACACCTTC
TRBJ2-3	NA	TRBV5-6	NA	CASSLPYRDPSTDTQYF	TGTGCCAGCAGCTTGCCTTACAGGGACCCCAGCACAGATACGCAGTATTTT
TRBJ1-2	TRBD1	TRBV7-2	few	CASSLVRQGYNGYTF	TGTGCCAGCAGCTTAGTGAGACAGGGGTATAATGGCTACACCTTC
TRBJ1-2	NA	TRBV20-1	few	CSARLGSYGYTF	TGCAGTGCTAGATTGGGTTCCTATGGCTACACCTTC
TRBJ2-2	TRBD2	TRBV20-1	NA	CSAPLAGRGGELFF	TGCAGTGCTCCTCTAGCGGGGAGGGGCGGGGAGCTGTTTTTT
TRBJ2-1	NA	TRBV18	few	CASSRPGPESYEQFF	TGTGCCAGCTCACGCCCGGGGCCGGAGTCTTATGAGCAGTTCTTC
TRBJ1-5	NA	TRBV12-3/TRBV12-4	few	CASSHPGLGNQPQHF	TGTGCCAGCAGCCACCCCGGTTTGGGGAATCAGCCCCAGCATTTT
TRBJ2-7	TRBD1	TRBV4-1	few	CASSQETGPAYF	TGCGCCAGCAGCCAAGAGACAGGGCCGGCGTATTTC
TRBJ2-5	TRBD2	TRBV7-8	few	CASSPTRTRDETQYF	TGTGCCAGCAGCCCCACTAGGACTAGGGACGAGACCCAGTACTTC
TRBJ1-4	NA	TRBV25-1	NA	CASSEPGSNEKLFF	TGTGCCAGCAGTGAACCGGGTAGTAATGAAAAACTGTTTTTT
TRBJ2-1	TRBD2	TRBV20-1	NA	CSASASGDGNEQFF	TGCAGTGCTAGTGCCAGCGGGGATGGCAATGAGCAGTTCTTC
TRBJ2-3	NA	TRBV7-2	NA	CASSLLGTSTDTQYF	TGTGCCAGCAGCTTATTGGGGACTAGCACAGATACGCAGTATTTT
TRBJ2-1	TRBD1	TRBV7-6	NA	CASSWGDRGTNEQFF	TGTGCCAGCAGCTGGGGGGACAGGGGAACGAATGAGCAGTTCTTC
TRBJ2-1	NA	TRBV11-2	NA	CASSLGLVRGGPLF	TGTGCCAGCAGCCTAGGGTTGGTTAGGGGGGGACCTCTCTTC
TRBJ2-2	TRBD1	TRBV7-7	few	CASSLGTGEPGELFF	TGTGCCAGCAGCTTAGGGACAGGGGAACCCGGGGAGCTGTTTTTT
TRBJ2-1	TRBD2	TRBV6-5	few	CASSYPASGSLGYNEQFF	TGTGCCAGCAGTTACCCGGCTAGCGGGAGTTTGGGCTACAATGAGCAGTTCTTC
TRBJ2-7	NA	TRBV4-1	many	CASSQVMGRSYEQYF	TGCGCCAGCAGCCAAGTCATGGGAAGGAGCTACGAGCAGTACTTC
TRBJ1-3	NA	TRBV6-5	NA	CASSYTITHTGGNTIYF	TGTGCCAGCAGTTACACCATAACCCACACGGGAGGAAACACCATATATTTT
TRBJ2-1	TRBD2	TRBV20-1	NA	CSARDWGLASSSYNEQFF	TGCAGTGCTAGAGATTGGGGACTAGCGTCGAGCTCCTACAATGAGCAGTTCTTC
TRBJ2-2	TRBD1	TRBV12-3/TRBV12-4	NA	CASSKRQGSTGELFF	TGTGCCAGCAGTAAAAGACAGGGTAGTACCGGGGAGCTGTTTTTT